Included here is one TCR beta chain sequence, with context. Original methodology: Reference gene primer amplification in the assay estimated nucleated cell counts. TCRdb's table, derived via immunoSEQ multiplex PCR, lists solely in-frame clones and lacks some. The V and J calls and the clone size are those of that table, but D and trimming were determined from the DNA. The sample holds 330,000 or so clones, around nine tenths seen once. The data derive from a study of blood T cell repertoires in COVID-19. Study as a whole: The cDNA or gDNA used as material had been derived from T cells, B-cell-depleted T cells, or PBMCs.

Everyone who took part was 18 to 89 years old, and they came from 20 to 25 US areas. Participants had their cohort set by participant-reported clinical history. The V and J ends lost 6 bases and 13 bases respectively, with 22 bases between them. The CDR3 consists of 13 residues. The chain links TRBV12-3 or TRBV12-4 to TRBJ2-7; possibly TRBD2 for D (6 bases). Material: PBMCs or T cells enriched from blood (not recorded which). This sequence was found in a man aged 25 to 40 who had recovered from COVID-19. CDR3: CASSRDSSFSPYF. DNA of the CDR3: TGTGCCAGCAGCCGGGACTCCAGCTTTTCCCCTTACTTC.